This TCR beta chain was identified in a study of CXCR3-negative and CXCR3-positive naive CD8 T cells. Overall study results and limits: Comparison of naive cells showed more hydrophobic TRB CDR3s in CXCR3-positive than in CXCR3-negative naive cells. Naive CXCR3-negative cells resembled naive CXCR3-positive cells in TRBV-TRBJ usage; memory cells differed.

Points on this clonotype: Its antigen is not identified.

The V gene's germline CDR1 is SQVTM and CDR2 ANQGSEA. This CDR3 has 14 amino acids. UMI labels and 5' RACE were used to prepare the TRB cDNA libraries. TCRdb reprocessed the 5' RACE reads and keeps a single row for each CDR3 protein, giving no DNA. The sample table sets out over 150,000 distinct CDR3 sequences. The J gene is TRBJ2-3, the V gene TRBV29-1; no DNA is available, so the TRBD1 call from TCRdb remains unchecked. Sequenced sample: naive CXCR3+ CD8+ T cells from blood. Subset defined: CD45RO-CCR7+CD27+CD95- naive CD8+ T cells expressing CXCR3 (TNR3+). The source of this sequence is a human donor in good health. Some clones in this sample may be carry-over from other donors' samples. The CDR3 is CSVEGGWSTDTQYF.